Below, one TCR beta chain is given with its context. The clone's antigen remains unknown. No base quality values were provided; no much bigger clone lies one nucleotide off. Genomic DNA was extracted from sorted cells for sequencing of the TCRbeta CDR3 region. The immunoSEQ Assay was used for sequencing of TCRbeta CDR3 regions. The table comes from immuneACCESS by way of TCRdb, which keeps in-frame sequences with V and J called. Part of the clones is missing from these tables; in studies checked, under half for an unresolved V gene and the rest for unknown reasons. For this sample there are under 20,000 clones; 80% to 95% appear just once. Jointly, the top ten make up 29% of the sample. The data derive from a study of OX40 agonist ivuxolimab in advanced cancers. Regarding the study in general: Ivuxolimab was a fully human IgG2 agonistic monoclonal antibody targeting the costimulatory receptor OX40 (CD134). Intravenous ivuxolimab was administered to patients every 2 weeks at six dose levels: 0.01, 0.1, 0.3, 1.5, 3 and 10 mg/kg. Among the roughly 50 dose-escalation patients, around 19 had hepatocellular carcinoma, roughly 15 melanoma, 9 renal cell carcinoma and 9 head and neck cancer. In the dose-escalation cohort, approximately 82% of patients were male, and the mean age was approximately 60 years with a range of roughly 20 to 80. Patients were allowed to have had prior anti-PD-1, anti-PD-L1 or anti-CTLA-4 therapy, and about 40% of the dose-escalation patients had been treated with checkpoint inhibitors. Partial responses occurred in three dose-escalation patients: two with cutaneous melanoma and one with hepatocellular carcinoma. Peripheral TCRbeta sequencing aimed to test whether ivuxolimab altered TCR sequence diversity and caused clonal T-cell expansion. The paper describes the monotherapy dose-escalation part (N of about 54 patients) of the phase I trial of ivuxolimab.

Based on the germline V gene, the CDR1 and CDR2 sequences are KGHSH and LQKENI. From the cysteine up to the phenylalanine, the CDR3 has a length of 17 residues. The kept DNA is CDR3 alone, 51 bases in frame from the first base. V is clipped by 2 bases and J by 3 bases, and the sequence between their germline boundaries is 20 bases long. Results and caveats for the whole study, not just this receptor: Low levels of normalized T-cell clonal expansion were also seen in some patients who did not respond. At doses of 0.1 to 3.0 mg/kg, clonal expansion of both CD4+ and CD8+ blood T cells was observed from baseline to week 6. In the 0.1-3.0 mg/kg groups, partial responders had among the lowest normalized peripheral clonal expansion, particularly in CD8+ T cells. Antigen specificity was not determined for the clonally expanded peripheral T cells. On average, CD8+ T cells showed more expanded clones than CD4+ T cells after ivuxolimab.

Patients with autoimmune disease history or receiving systemic immunosuppression were excluded from the trial. Peripheral blood for TCR sequencing was collected from all dose cohorts at baseline, on cycle 4 day 1, and on cycle 7 day 1. Samples were obtained from an open-label, multicenter, first-in-human phase I dose-escalation trial of ivuxolimab. Adults with locally advanced or metastatic melanoma, renal cell carcinoma, hepatocellular carcinoma or head and neck squamous cell carcinoma were enrolled in the trial. Before TCR sequencing, CD4+ and CD8+ T cells were separately sorted from peripheral blood.

This clonotype originated in an adult with an advanced solid tumor such as melanoma, head and neck, liver or kidney cancer. Here the sequenced sample was CD4+ or CD8+ T cells sorted from blood, taken in a trial of the OX40 agonist ivuxolimab. The chain uses TRBV18 and TRBJ2-7; TRBD1 is a possible D gene, resting on 6 matching bases. The nucleotide sequence is TGTGCCAGCTCACCAACCTCACCGGGACAAAGTTACTACGAGCAGTACTTC. Translation gives CASSPTSPGQSYYEQYF.